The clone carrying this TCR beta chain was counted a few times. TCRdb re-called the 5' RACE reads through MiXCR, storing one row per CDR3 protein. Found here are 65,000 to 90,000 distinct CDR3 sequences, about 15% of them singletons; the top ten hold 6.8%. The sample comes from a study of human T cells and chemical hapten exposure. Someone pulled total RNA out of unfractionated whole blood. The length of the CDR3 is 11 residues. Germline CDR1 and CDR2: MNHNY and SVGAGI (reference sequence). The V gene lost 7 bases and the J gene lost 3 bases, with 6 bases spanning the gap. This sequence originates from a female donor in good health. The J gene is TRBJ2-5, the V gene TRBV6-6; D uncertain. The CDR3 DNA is TGTGCCAGCACCTTAAAAGAGACCCAGTACTTC. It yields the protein CASTLKETQYF.